Following are 19 T cell receptor beta chains from one sample sequenced in a study of shared clonotypes between healthy human individuals. Clones were read by immunoSEQ multiplex PCR, and TCRdb kept only the in-frame ones, dropping some. The top ten hold 34% of the sample, which has around 690,000 clones, 80% to 95% seen once. The sequenced material came from memory CD8+ T cells from PBMCs. The subset: CD45RO+ cells pooled with CCR7-negative TemRA cells. The source of these receptors is a man in his late teens or twenties in good health. Some clones in this sample may be carry-over from other donors' samples.

V gene TRBV28 combines with J gene TRBJ1-5; tentative D call: TRBD1 (5 bases). This CDR3 region has 15 residues. V was trimmed by 2 bases and J by 4 bases, leaving 12 bases between them. Germline V gene lookup returns CDR1 MDHEN and CDR2 SYDVKM. The CDR3 DNA follows: TGTGCCAGCAGTTTAGAAGGACAAATTAATCAGCCCCAGCATTTT. It is translated as CASSLEGQINQPQHF.

This clone showed up just a few times. This chain links TRBV6-6 with TRBJ1-5; D is unclear. The germline V gene has CDR1 MNHNY and CDR2 SVGAGI (reference sequence). V lost 5 bases and J 3 bases, leaving 2 bases between the germline ends. This CDR3 region has 11 residues. As DNA, the CDR3 is TGTGCCAGCAGTAACAATCAGCCCCAGCATTTT. As protein: CASSNNQPQHF.

To note about this clone: The sample holds other DNA sequences that translate to the same CDR3. J is TRBJ2-7 and V is TRBV4-1; no reliable D call. Trimming took off 1 base at V and 6 bases at J, with 4 bases between the two ends. This CDR3 contains 11 residues. Germline V gene sequence: CDR1 MGHRA, CDR2 YSYEKL. The CDR3 region is CASSQGPEQYF. As DNA, the CDR3 is TGCGCCAGCAGCCAAGGACCCGAGCAGTACTTC.

The rearrangement links TRBV27 to TRBJ1-1; 10 positions agree with TRBD1. Germline CDR1 is MNHEY and CDR2 is SMNVEV (reference sequence). The CDR3 is 18 amino acids. V shed 1 base, J shed 4 bases, and the junction held 12 bases outside the gene matches. The chain's CDR3 is CASSLWGTGARVGTEAFF. The CDR3 nucleotides read TGTGCCAGCAGTTTATGGGGGACAGGGGCCAGAGTCGGCACTGAAGCTTTCTTT.

Written as DNA, the CDR3 is TGTGCCAGCAGTGAATTGGTCGGGGAGCTGTTTTTT. The encoded protein is CASSELVGELFF. The chain couples TRBV25-1 to TRBJ2-2; no clear D gene. The CDR3 sequence is 12 residues long. Germline V gives CDR1 MGHDK, CDR2 SYGVNS. Trimming pared 1 base from V and 7 bases from J, leaving 4 bases between.

The V and J genes are TRBV28 and TRBJ2-7, with TRBD1 identical over 7 bases. Per germline, CDR1 MDHEN and CDR2 SYDVKM. This CDR3 spans 14 amino acids. Trimming removed 4 bases from V and 4 bases from J; junction bases left unmatched: 7. The CDR3 DNA reads TGTGCCAGCAGTTCCACAGGGGACACTTACGAGCAGTACTTC. It yields the protein CASSSTGDTYEQYF.

The chain couples TRBV27 to TRBJ2-1; D gene ambiguous. V lost 6 bases to trimming and J lost 7 bases, with 19 bases between them. The germline V gene encodes CDR1 MNHEY and CDR2 SMNVEV (reference sequence). CDR3 length equals 15 residues. DNA for the CDR3: TGTGCCAGCAGCCCGGGCCCCATGTTGTTGAATGAGCAGTTCTTC. It translates to CASSPGPMLLNEQFF.

V and J are TRBV29-1 and TRBJ2-1, with D unresolved. With 4 bases removed from V and 7 bases from J, the gap between germline ends came to 14 bases. Germline assignment: CDR1 SQVTM and CDR2 ANQGSEA. This CDR3 is 13 amino acids long. CDR3 sequence (DNA): TGCAGCGTTGTACCGCTAAAGGAGAATGAGCAGTTCTTC. Its translation is CSVVPLKENEQFF.

The V and J genes are TRBV7-9 and TRBJ2-4, with D maybe TRBD1 (5 bases). The ends were cut back, 5 bases at V and 3 bases at J, with 20 bases in the middle. The CDR3 extends over 17 amino acids. Germline loops: CDR1 SEHNR, CDR2 FQNEAQ (reference sequence). CDR3 in DNA: TGTGCCAGCAGCCGGAGCGAGGACACTTGGGGCAAAAACATTCAGTACTTC. It specifies CASSRSEDTWGKNIQYF.

V is TRBV27 and J is TRBJ1-3; D may be TRBD1 (6 bases). In germline, CDR1 is MNHEY, CDR2 SMNVEV (reference sequence). The CDR3 runs 14 residues. Deletions cut 5 bases from V and 4 bases from J, with 12 bases between. The CDR3: CASSLTGPGNTIYF. The CDR3 DNA reads as TGTGCCAGCAGTCTCACAGGGCCCGGAAACACCATATATTTT.

This clone was found once. The J gene is TRBJ2-7, the V gene TRBV7-9; tentatively, D is TRBD1 or TRBD2 (6 bases each). Looked up from germline, CDR1 is SEHNR and CDR2 is FQNEAQ (reference sequence). The CDR3 consists of 12 residues. Between the trimmed V and J ends, which lost 3 bases and 7 bases, there was a span of 10 bases. The DNA for the CDR3 is TGTGCCAGCAGCTTTACAGGGAGGGAGCAGTACTTC. Translated, it gives CASSFTGREQYF. The full variable domain, its missing parts supplied by reference TRBV7-9 and TRBJ2-7, is DTGVSQNPRHKITKRGQNVTFRCDPISEHNRLYWYRQTLGQGPEFLTYFQNEAQLEKSRLLSDRFSAERPKGSFSTLEIQRTEQGDSAMYLCASSFTGREQYFGPGTRLTVT.

The chain couples TRBV11-2 to TRBJ1-1; D perhaps matches TRBD1 (5 bases). The CDR3 sequence is 16 residues long. Trimming removed 1 base at V and 1 base at J, with 13 bases between. Germline CDR1 SGHAT, CDR2 FQNNGV. The CDR3 nucleotides read TGTGCCAGCAGCTTAGGCGCAGGGAGCGGGAACACTGAAGCTTTCTTT. Translating gives CASSLGAGSGNTEAFF.

The chain recombines TRBV14 with TRBJ2-5; TRBD1 is a possible D gene (6 bases). The CDR3 spans 14 residues. Between the trimmed V and J ends, which lost 3 bases and 5 bases, there was a span of 13 bases. Germline lookup yields CDR1 SGHDN and CDR2 FVKESK. CDR3 region: CASSQTGLYETQYF. The CDR3, as DNA: TGTGCCAGCAGCCAGACAGGCCTCTACGAGACCCAGTACTTC.

The chain uses TRBV2 and TRBJ1-6; weak D call: TRBD1 (6 bases). The germline V gene has CDR1 SNHLY and CDR2 FYNNEI. Trimming left V 9 bases short and J 7 bases short, with 10 bases between. The CDR3 is made up of 12 amino acids. CDR3 sequence: CASRTGNSPLHF. CDR3 DNA: TGTGCCAGTCGCACAGGGAATTCACCCCTCCACTTT.

This sequence joins TRBV6-5 and TRBJ2-7; 11 bases agree with TRBD2. Germline CDR1 reads MNHEY; CDR2 reads SVGAGI. There are 15 residues in the CDR3. The trim removed 5 bases at V and 4 bases at J, leaving 7 bases unmatched. CDR3 sequence: CASSPLAGVSYEQYF. For the CDR3, the DNA is TGTGCCAGCAGTCCACTAGCGGGAGTCTCGTACGAGCAGTACTTC.

The chain joins TRBV27 to TRBJ1-1; D is perhaps TRBD1 (5 bases). The CDR3 runs 15 residues. The germline V gene has CDR1 MNHEY and CDR2 SMNVEV (reference sequence). V lost 3 bases and J lost 6, with 17 bases in between. The CDR3 nucleotides are TGTGCCAGCAGTTTGGGGCTTGAGGGCCACGCTGAAGCTTTCTTT. As protein: CASSLGLEGHAEAFF.

This clone was counted only a few times. V usage is TRBV18 and J usage is TRBJ2-3; D is uncertain. V was pared by 0 bases and J by 6 bases, with 13 bases between. This CDR3 is 15 amino acids long. Germline CDR1 KGHSH, CDR2 LQKENI. The CDR3: CASSPPARVQDTQYF. CDR3 sequence (DNA): TGTGCCAGCTCACCACCAGCTAGAGTTCAGGATACGCAGTATTTT.

This rearrangement joins TRBV30 to TRBJ2-3, with 7 bases fitting TRBD1. This CDR3 is 14 amino acids long. The trim removed 2 bases at V and 5 bases at J, leaving 7 bases unmatched. CDR1 GTSNPN and CDR2 SVGIG come from the germline V gene (reference sequence). The CDR3 loop reads CAWSLRGLEDTQYF. CDR3 nucleotide sequence: TGTGCCTGGAGTCTGAGGGGGCTTGAAGATACGCAGTATTTT.

The chain joins TRBV9 to TRBJ2-7, with 7 nucleotides matching TRBD2. The V gene's germline CDR1 is SGDLS and CDR2 YYNGEE. CDR3 length: 15 amino acids. V shed 0 bases, J shed 3 bases, and the junction held 6 bases outside the gene matches. Written as DNA, the CDR3 is TGTGCCAGCAGCGTAGCCGGCGGGAGTTTCTACGAGCAGTACTTC. Encoded protein: CASSVAGGSFYEQYF.